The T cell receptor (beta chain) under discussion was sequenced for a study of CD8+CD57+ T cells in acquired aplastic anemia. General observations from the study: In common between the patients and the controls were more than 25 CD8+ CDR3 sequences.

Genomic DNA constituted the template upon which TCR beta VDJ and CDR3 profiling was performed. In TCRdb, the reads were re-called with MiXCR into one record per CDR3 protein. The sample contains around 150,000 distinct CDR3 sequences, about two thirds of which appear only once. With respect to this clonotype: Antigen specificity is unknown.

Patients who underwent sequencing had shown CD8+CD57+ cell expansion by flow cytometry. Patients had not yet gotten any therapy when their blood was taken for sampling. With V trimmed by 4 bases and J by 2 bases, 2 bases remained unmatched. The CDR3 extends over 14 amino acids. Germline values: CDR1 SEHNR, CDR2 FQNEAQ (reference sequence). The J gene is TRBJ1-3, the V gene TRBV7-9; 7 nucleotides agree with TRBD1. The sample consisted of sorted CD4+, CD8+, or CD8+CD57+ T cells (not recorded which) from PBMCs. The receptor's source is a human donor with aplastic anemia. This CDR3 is CASSSGQAGNTIYF. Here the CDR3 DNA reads TGTGCCAGCAGCTCTGGACAGGCTGGAAACACCATATATTTT.